These T cell receptor beta chains were read from a single sample in a study of cytomegalovirus exposure and HLA in healthy donors. TCRdb's copy holds only in-frame clones and misses some; the assay was immunoSEQ multiplex PCR. This table holds about 190,000 clones, more than 75% found once. Material: PBMCs. These receptors were collected from a woman in her forties or fifties in good health and CMV-seronegative. Both conserved end residues are part of each CDR3. The order of the fields is D gene, clone size, J gene, V gene, CDR3 protein, CDR3 DNA. The D gene is left open where the match is weak. Not every row has a clone size; where given, it reads once, few, many or a size class.

D: TRBD1; size: .; J: TRBJ2-5; V: TRBV2; CDR3: CASSDGGQGQETQYF; DNA: TGTGCCAGCAGTGATGGGGGACAGGGGCAAGAGACCCAGTACTTC
D: TRBD2; size: .; J: TRBJ2-4; V: TRBV7-9; CDR3: CASSFPSGGDKNIQYF; DNA: TGTGCCAGCAGCTTTCCTAGCGGGGGTGACAAAAACATTCAGTACTTC
D: TRBD1; size: .; J: TRBJ1-1; V: TRBV19; CDR3: CASSTQGAMNTEAFF; DNA: TGTGCCAGTAGTACTCAGGGGGCGATGAACACTGAAGCTTTCTTT
D: .; size: .; J: TRBJ1-2; V: TRBV5-8; CDR3: CASSLRLNYGYTF; DNA: TGTGCCAGCAGCCTACGACTTAACTATGGCTACACCTTC
D: TRBD1; size: .; J: TRBJ2-7; V: TRBV28; CDR3: CASSPRTGGYEQYF; DNA: TGTGCCAGCAGTCCGAGGACAGGGGGCTACGAGCAGTACTTC
D: TRBD2; size: .; J: TRBJ2-3; V: TRBV9; CDR3: CASSKPSAGGTDTQYF; DNA: TGTGCCAGCAGCAAACCCTCGGCGGGAGGCACAGATACGCAGTATTTT
D: TRBD1; size: .; J: TRBJ1-2; V: TRBV28; CDR3: CASSPDRVGGYTF; DNA: TGTGCCAGCAGTCCCGACAGGGTGGGTGGCTACACCTTC
D: TRBD1; size: .; J: TRBJ1-1; V: TRBV7-6; CDR3: CASSPRGDSRVEAFF; DNA: TGTGCCAGCAGCCCCCGCGGGGACAGCAGGGTTGAAGCTTTCTTT
D: .; size: few; J: TRBJ1-1; V: TRBV6-6; CDR3: CASSYSGTNTEAFF; DNA: TGTGCCAGCAGTTACTCCGGTACGAACACTGAAGCTTTCTTT
D: .; size: once; J: TRBJ2-5; V: TRBV2; CDR3: CASSEIARGETQYF; DNA: TGTGCCAGCAGTGAGATAGCCAGAGGAGAGACCCAGTACTTC
D: .; size: .; J: TRBJ2-3; V: TRBV19; CDR3: CASSMRDSPYTDTQYF; DNA: TGTGCCAGTAGTATGAGGGACTCACCTTACACAGATACGCAGTATTTT
D: TRBD1; size: .; J: TRBJ2-7; V: TRBV6-5; CDR3: CASDQQGQTLPTYF; DNA: TGTGCCAGCGATCAACAGGGACAGACCCTACCCACGTACTTC
D: .; size: .; J: TRBJ1-3; V: TRBV10-1; CDR3: CASSEGLYISGNTIYF; DNA: TGCGCCAGCAGTGAGGGACTCTACATCTCTGGAAACACCATATATTTT
D: TRBD2; size: .; J: TRBJ2-7; V: TRBV5-1; CDR3: CASSLAPSGRAGEQYF; DNA: TGCGCCAGCAGCTTGGCCCCCAGCGGGAGGGCGGGTGAGCAGTACTTC
D: TRBD1; size: .; J: TRBJ2-7; V: TRBV6-6; CDR3: CASSYDRDYEQYF; DNA: TGTGCCAGCAGTTACGACAGGGACTACGAGCAGTACTTC
D: TRBD1; size: .; J: TRBJ1-1; V: TRBV7-9; CDR3: CASRGQGNTEAFF; DNA: TGTGCCAGCAGGGGACAGGGGAACACTGAAGCTTTCTTT
D: .; size: few; J: TRBJ2-7; V: TRBV5-6; CDR3: CASSLAGREQYF; DNA: TGTGCCAGCAGCCTTGCGGGTCGTGAGCAGTACTTC
D: .; size: .; J: TRBJ1-3; V: TRBV30; CDR3: CAWSVGVSGNTIYF; DNA: TGTGCCTGGAGTGTCGGGGTCTCTGGAAACACCATATATTTT
D: TRBD2; size: .; J: TRBJ2-5; V: TRBV5-6; CDR3: CASSSLGSRLAGEQYF; DNA: TGTGCCAGCAGCTCCCTTGGCTCCCGACTAGCGGGGGAGCAGTACTTC
D: .; size: few; J: TRBJ1-1; V: TRBV5-1; CDR3: CASSPTGLTEAFF; DNA: TGCGCCAGCAGCCCTACAGGGCTCACTGAAGCTTTCTTT
D: .; size: .; J: TRBJ1-1; V: TRBV29-1; CDR3: CSVVGGEVNTEAFF; DNA: TGCAGCGTTGTAGGAGGGGAGGTGAACACTGAAGCTTTCTTT
D: .; size: few; J: TRBJ2-1; V: TRBV5-1; CDR3: CASSPGLLTPAYNEQFF; DNA: TGCGCCAGCAGCCCGGGACTCCTCACTCCCGCCTACAATGAGCAGTTCTTC
D: TRBD1; size: .; J: TRBJ1-1; V: TRBV6-5; CDR3: CASRNRGAKDTEAFF; DNA: TGTGCCAGCAGAAACAGGGGCGCAAAGGACACTGAAGCTTTCTTT
D: TRBD1; size: .; J: TRBJ1-1; V: TRBV9; CDR3: CASSISQGSTEAFF; DNA: TGTGCCAGCAGCATCTCACAGGGGAGCACTGAAGCTTTCTTT
D: .; size: once; J: TRBJ2-5; V: TRBV7-2; CDR3: CASSLAQRARTQETQYF; DNA: TGTGCCAGCAGCTTAGCCCAGCGGGCCCGAACCCAAGAGACCCAGTACTTC
D: .; size: few; J: TRBJ1-3; V: TRBV6-1; CDR3: CASRTISGNTIYF; DNA: TGTGCCAGCCGGACAATTTCTGGAAACACCATATATTTT